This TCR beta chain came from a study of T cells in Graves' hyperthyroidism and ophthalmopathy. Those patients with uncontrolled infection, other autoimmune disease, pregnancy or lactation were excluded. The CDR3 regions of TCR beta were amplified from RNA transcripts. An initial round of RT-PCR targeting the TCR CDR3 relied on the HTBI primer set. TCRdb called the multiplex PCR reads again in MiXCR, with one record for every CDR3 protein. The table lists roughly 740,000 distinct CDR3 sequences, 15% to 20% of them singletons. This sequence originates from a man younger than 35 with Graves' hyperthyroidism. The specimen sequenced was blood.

The CDR3 reads CATSGLAVNTGELFF. The CDR3 bases are TGTGCCACCTCAGGACTAGCGGTTAACACCGGGGAGCTGTTTTTT. The chain has TRBV28 and TRBJ2-2; TRBD2 matches 10 bases. Germline-derived CDR1 and CDR2 are MDHEN and SYDVKM. The CDR3 sequence is 15 residues long. J lost 2 bases, V lost 10 bases, and 7 bases had no gene match.